This T cell receptor beta chain was sequenced in a study of blood T cell repertoires in COVID-19. In the study overall: Specimens from acute and convalescent COVID-19 originated in the United States, Italy and Spain. Sources were T cells, B-cell-depleted T cells, or PBMCs; the material itself was cDNA or gDNA.

Seattle patients were enrolled during active infection and followed longitudinally. This CDR3 region has 13 residues. V dropped 9 bases and J dropped 3; count of bases not matched to a gene: 6. Germline V gives CDR1 SGHRS, CDR2 YFSETQ. How the authors handled the data: Reference gene primer amplification in the assay estimated nucleated cell counts. Assay: immunoSEQ multiplex PCR; the TCRdb copy retains only in-frame clones and omits some. Clonal size and the V and J genes are those of that table, whereas D and trimming came from the DNA. This repertoire shows around 100,000 clones, under 80% found once; its top ten account for around 3.9%.

This receptor was taken from a man aged 65 to 85 with COVID-19, enrolled during active disease. The rearrangement links TRBV5-1 to TRBJ2-3; 8 bases agree with TRBD1. Input material: peripheral blood. The CDR3 reads CATRTGRTDTQYF. The CDR3 nucleotides are TGCGCCACCCGGACAGGGAGGACAGATACGCAGTATTTT.